Below, 18 T cell receptor beta chains from the same sample are listed, as sequenced in a study of identifying expanded T cells in peripheral blood. Assay: immunoSEQ multiplex PCR; the TCRdb copy retains only in-frame clones and omits some. The sample has about 130,000 clones, 75% to 90% seen once. The sample taken for sequencing was blood. These receptors were collected from a person aged 18-69 years in good health.

The V and J genes are TRBV7-3 and TRBJ2-1; 14 bases fit TRBD2. CDR1 and CDR2 (germline): SGHTA, FQGTGA. After removal of 4 bases from V and 10 bases from J, the junction contained 6 bases not matched to a gene. The CDR3 is 15 residues long. The CDR3 DNA sequence: TGTGCCAGCAGCTCGGGACTAGCGGGAGTTGGGGAGCAGTTCTTC. This sequence encodes CASSSGLAGVGEQFF.

The rearrangement links TRBV6-1 to TRBJ1-1, with a weak D call TRBD1 (6 bases). The CDR3 length is 14 residues. Trimming removed 4 bases at V and 1 base at J, with 10 bases between. Germline V lookup: CDR1 MNHNS, CDR2 SASEGT. DNA for the CDR3: TGTGCCAGCAGTGTTAACAGGGAGAACACTGAAGCTTTCTTT. Its translation: CASSVNRENTEAFF.

The gene calls are TRBV7-3 and TRBJ2-7; 8 bases agree with TRBD1. V gave up 5 bases and J gave up 2 bases; unmatched junction bases: 8. The germline V gene has CDR1 SGHTA and CDR2 FQGTGA. This CDR3 has 15 amino acids. For the CDR3, the DNA is TGTGCCAGCAGCCCGCCAGGGGGCCTGCCCTACGAGCAGTACTTC. It yields the protein CASSPPGGLPYEQYF. Supplemented by reference TRBV7-3 and TRBJ2-7, the full variable domain reads GAGVSQTPSNKVTEKGKYVELRCDPISGHTALYWYRQSLGQGPEFLIYFQGTGAADDSGLPNDRFFAVRPEGSVSTLKIQRTERGDSAVYLCASSPPGGLPYEQYFGPGTRLTVT.

The gene calls are TRBV28 and TRBJ2-1, with 12 bases that match TRBD1. Germline assignment: CDR1 MDHEN and CDR2 SYDVKM. The CDR3 is 16 amino acids. J lost 2 bases, V lost 5 bases, and 4 bases had no gene match. Written as DNA, the CDR3 is TGTGCCAGCAGTCCCGGGACAGGGGGCCCCTACAATGAGCAGTTCTTC. It translates to CASSPGTGGPYNEQFF.

The gene calls are TRBV29-1 and TRBJ1-1; a weak D match, TRBD1 (6 bases). Deletions cut 5 bases from V and 0 bases from J, with 10 bases between. The CDR3 is 13 residues long. Germline V lookup: CDR1 SQVTM, CDR2 ANQGSEA. The CDR3 sequence: CSVRTGLNTEAFF. CDR3 DNA: TGCAGCGTTCGAACAGGGTTGAACACTGAAGCTTTCTTT.

This chain joins TRBV7-7 and TRBJ1-5; D gene unclear. The CDR3 sequence is 16 residues long. CDR1 and CDR2 from the germline V gene are SSHAT and FNYEAQ (reference sequence). V lost 5 bases to trimming and J lost 2 bases, with 16 bases between them. The CDR3 region has the DNA TGTGCCAGCAGCCGAAGGAACATCTGTCGCAATCAGCCCCAGCATTTT. Translating it yields CASSRRNICRNQPQHF.

V usage is TRBV12-1 and J usage is TRBJ1-1. TRBV12-1 is described as a pseudogene. The length of the CDR3 is 14 residues. CDR3 sequence reads: CASIPDGENTEAFF. The CDR3 nucleotides are TGTGCCAGCATCCCAGACGGAGAGAACACTGAAGCTTTCTTT.

V gene TRBV6-1 combines with J gene TRBJ2-7, with a weak D call TRBD1 (5 bases). The germline gives CDR1 MNHNS, CDR2 SASEGT. The ends were cut back, 5 bases at V and 2 bases at J, with 13 bases in the middle. This CDR3 has 14 residues. CDR3 sequence: CASSPRTRPYEQYF. CDR3 DNA sequence: TGTGCCAGCAGTCCAAGGACACGGCCCTACGAGCAGTACTTC.

A few counts support this clone. The chain recombines TRBV28 with TRBJ1-5; 7 bases line up with TRBD1. The germline V gene encodes CDR1 MDHEN and CDR2 SYDVKM. This CDR3 has 14 residues. V was pared by 2 bases and J by 7 bases, with 5 bases of the junction left unmatched. This CDR3 reads CASSLIQGGQPQHF. The CDR3 nucleotides are TGTGCCAGCAGTTTAATCCAGGGGGGACAGCCCCAGCATTTT.

The chain couples TRBV14 to TRBJ2-2; TRBD2 matches at 14 bases. Germline V lookup: CDR1 SGHDN, CDR2 FVKESK. V lost 4 bases to trimming and J lost 4 bases; unmatched junction nucleotides: 2. The CDR3 extends over 16 amino acids. CDR3 sequence reads: CASSRLAGGFTGELFF. CDR3 nucleotide sequence: TGTGCCAGCAGCCGACTAGCGGGAGGGTTCACCGGGGAGCTGTTTTTT.

The chain has TRBV13 and TRBJ1-1, with 9 bases aligning to TRBD1. Germline V lookup: CDR1 PRHDT, CDR2 FYEKMQ (reference sequence). This CDR3 spans 13 amino acids. J was trimmed by 11 bases and V by 4 bases; bases with no gene match: 8. The CDR3 is CASSSDRGGMAFF. The CDR3 nucleotides read TGTGCCAGCAGCTCGGACAGGGGCGGTATGGCTTTCTTT.

The J gene is TRBJ2-7, the V gene TRBV7-9; 7 bases are shared with TRBD1. In germline, CDR1 is SEHNR, CDR2 FQNEAQ (reference sequence). Trimming at V came to 5 bases and at J to 6 bases, leaving 16 bases not matched to a gene. The CDR3 contains 16 residues. CDR3 loop: CASSPLLRQGMGEQYF. The CDR3 region has the DNA TGTGCCAGCAGCCCCCTGTTACGACAGGGAATGGGCGAGCAGTACTTC.

The chain recombines TRBV5-1 with TRBJ2-5; TRBD2 aligns across 10 bases. Germline CDR1 reads SGHRS; CDR2 reads YFSETQ. The CDR3 loop spans 16 amino acids. Unmatched junction bases numbered 4, after V lost 0 bases and J lost 2 bases. The CDR3 here is CASSLGQLAGQETQYF. The CDR3 bases are TGCGCCAGCAGCTTGGGACAACTAGCGGGGCAAGAGACCCAGTACTTC.

This clone has more than one count but fewer than ten. This sequence joins TRBV28 and TRBJ1-4; the D gene is possibly TRBD1 (6 bases). Germline V gene data show CDR1 as MDHEN and CDR2 as SYDVKM. The V end was cut by 6 bases, the J end by 3 bases, with 17 bases between. The CDR3 is 16 amino acids. CDR3: CASRRGWGAANEKLFF. DNA of the CDR3: TGTGCCAGCAGGCGCGGTTGGGGGGCTGCTAATGAAAAACTGTTTTTT.

The rearrangement uses TRBV28 and TRBJ2-1; possibly TRBD1 for D (5 bases). CDR1 and CDR2 from the germline V gene are MDHEN and SYDVKM. CDR3 length: 16 residues. The V end was cut by 6 bases, the J end by 0 bases, with 15 bases between. CDR3 amino acids: CASSFTTESSYNEQFF. CDR3 nucleotides: TGTGCCAGCAGCTTCACGACAGAGAGCTCCTACAATGAGCAGTTCTTC.

In its sample, this clone was seen many times. CDR3 nucleotides: TGTGCCAGCAGCTTGGAACTAGGTCGATCCTACGAGCAGTACTTC. Its translation: CASSLELGRSYEQYF. This chain uses TRBV5-4 with TRBJ2-7, with D maybe TRBD2 (5 bases). CDR1 is SGHNT and CDR2 is YYREEE in the germline V gene (reference sequence). This CDR3 is 15 amino acids long. V was shortened by 0 bases and J by 1 base, with 11 bases between the two germline ends. The variable domain in full, with the rest retrieved from reference TRBV5-4 and TRBJ2-7, is ETGVTQSPTHLIKTRGQQVTLRCSSQSGHNTVSWYQQALGQGPQFIFQYYREEENGRGNFPPRFSGLQFPNYSSELNVNALELDDSALYLCASSLELGRSYEQYFGPGTRLTVT.

This clone was seen just once. V gene TRBV6-6 combines with J gene TRBJ2-2, with D perhaps TRBD2 (7 bases). V lost 5 bases and J 6 bases, leaving 13 bases between the germline ends. CDR3 length: 14 amino acids. Germline V lookup: CDR1 MNHNY, CDR2 SVGAGI (reference sequence). The chain's CDR3 is CASSKQGGAGELFF. In DNA, the CDR3 is TGTGCCAGCAGTAAACAGGGAGGGGCCGGGGAGCTGTTTTTT.

The chain recombines TRBV2 with TRBJ2-3; 10 bases line up with TRBD1. Germline CDR1 reads SNHLY; CDR2 reads FYNNEI. CDR3 length: 15 residues. The V gene end was trimmed by 4 bases and the J gene end by 4 bases; junction bases not matched to a gene: 5. CDR3 sequence: CASSGTGGLADTQYF. CDR3 in DNA: TGTGCCAGCAGTGGGACAGGGGGTCTCGCAGATACGCAGTATTTT.